This T cell receptor beta chain was captured by sequencing in a study of vaccination effects on CD4 cells after COVID-19. In the study overall: Participants received two doses of either the BNT162b2 or mRNA-1273 vaccine.

CDR3 length: 10 amino acids. The germline V and J ends were trimmed by 8 bases and 4 bases, with 5 bases remaining between them. Germline V gives CDR1 MNHNS, CDR2 SASEGT. A remark on this clone: Its antigen remains unidentified.

Under the ViraFEST assay, PBMC were stimulated with viral peptide pools so that antigen-specific CD4+ T cells expanded. Sequencing was performed afterwards. Following culture for approximately ten days, CD4+ T cells were isolated. Testing of the vaccine recipients showed negative nucleocapsid antibodies and no prior SARS-CoV-2 infection. Repertoires were generated with immunoSEQ multiplex PCR, while TCRdb's copy carries only in-frame clones and drops some. The sample gives more than 40,000 clones, 77% of which show up once; 2.9% is in the top ten. The receptor was derived from a human donor who received a COVID-19 vaccine. The V gene is TRBV6-1, the J gene TRBJ2-5; D might be TRBD1 (5 bases). This sample comprised CD4+ T cells from PBMCs cultured with HCoV-NL63 spike peptides, obtained before COVID-19 vaccination. The chain's CDR3 is CASGAETQYF. CDR3 coding DNA: TGTGCCAGCGGGGCAGAGACCCAGTACTTC.